These 24 T cell receptor beta chains were sequenced from one sample in a study of cytomegalovirus exposure and HLA in healthy donors. Amplification used 60 Vbeta primers and 13 Jbeta primers. The assay was immunoSEQ multiplex PCR, and TCRdb's table has in-frame clones only and misses some. The table shows approximately 160,000 clones, with around 80% occurring only once. Specimen: PBMCs. The receptors originated from a woman aged 40-49 years in good health and CMV-seropositive.

This rearrangement joins TRBV10-3 to TRBJ2-7, with a tentative D call TRBD2 (6 bases). This CDR3 has 12 amino acids. CDR1 is ENHRY, CDR2 SYGVKD, per germline. V dropped 11 bases and J dropped 4 bases, with 15 bases sitting between them. The CDR3 sequence is CAARSGEYEQYF. CDR3 coding DNA: TGTGCCGCCCGTTCGGGAGAGTACGAGCAGTACTTC.

This clone was detected once. CDR3 in amino acids: CSADGYTF. The CDR3 nucleotides are TGCAGCGCTGATGGCTACACCTTC. The chain employs TRBV29-1 and TRBJ1-2; D unclear. The CDR3 has 8 residues. Per germline, CDR1 SQVTM and CDR2 ANQGSEA. Trimming took off 7 bases at V and 6 bases at J, with 3 bases between the two ends.

For the CDR3, the DNA is TGTGCCAGCAGTTTAGCCCGGAACTACGAGCAGTACTTC. It encodes CASSLARNYEQYF. The V call is TRBV6-5, the J call TRBJ2-7; no definite D call. This CDR3 has 13 residues. Trimming left V 4 bases short and J 3 bases short, with 10 bases between. Germline CDR1 is MNHEY and CDR2 is SVGAGI.

The J gene is TRBJ2-7, the V gene TRBV10-1; weak D call: TRBD1 (6 bases). The CDR3 has 13 residues. CDR1 is WNHNN and CDR2 is SYGVQD in the germline V gene (reference sequence). Trimming pared 8 bases from V and 2 bases from J, leaving 13 bases between. The CDR3 DNA reads TGCGCCAGCCAGATGGCAGGGGCCTACGAGCAGTACTTC. Residues: CASQMAGAYEQYF.

The genes are TRBV5-6 and TRBJ2-2; D perhaps matches TRBD2 (5 bases). V was trimmed by 0 bases and J by 5 bases, leaving 14 bases between them. The CDR3 spans 16 residues. Per germline, CDR1 SGHDT and CDR2 YYEEEE. CDR3 nucleotide sequence: TGTGCCAGCAGCTTGGGAACGGGGTCGGTAACCGGGGAGCTGTTTTTT. Translated: CASSLGTGSVTGELFF.

There are a few counts of this clone. V usage is TRBV18 and J usage is TRBJ1-5; D may be TRBD1 (6 bases). Per germline, CDR1 KGHSH and CDR2 LQKENI. The CDR3 is made up of 14 amino acids. V was pared by 3 bases and J by 2 bases, with 8 bases between. The CDR3 protein is CASSPPGGNQPQHF. The DNA for the CDR3 is TGTGCCAGCTCACCCCCAGGGGGCAATCAGCCCCAGCATTTT.

This clone was picked up one time. The CDR3 bases are TGTGCCAGCAGCTTAGCCCTTGGGAGCAGCCCCGGTGCCATATATTTT. Translated, it gives CASSLALGSSPGAIYF. The V and J genes are TRBV7-9 and TRBJ1-3; D call uncertain. Trimming left V 0 bases short and J 11 bases short, with 20 bases between. This CDR3 has 16 residues. Germline V gives CDR1 SEHNR, CDR2 FQNEAQ (reference sequence).

This chain links TRBV7-9 with TRBJ1-2, with D unresolved. Trimming stripped 1 base from V and 2 bases from J, with 8 bases between. The CDR3 spans 14 residues. CDR1 SEHNR and CDR2 FQNEAQ come from the germline V gene (reference sequence). The CDR3, as DNA: TGTGCCAGCAGCTTAGGACAAAGGAACTATGGCTACACCTTC. Amino acid sequence: CASSLGQRNYGYTF.

The rearrangement joins TRBV7-3 to TRBJ2-3; 9 bases fit TRBD1. The V gene's germline CDR1 is SGHTA and CDR2 FQGTGA. Trimming cost V 5 bases and J 2 bases; bases outside gene matches: 2. This CDR3 region has 14 residues. The CDR3 protein is CASSAQGATDTQYF. CDR3 DNA: TGTGCCAGCAGCGCACAGGGGGCCACAGATACGCAGTATTTT.

The chain has TRBV5-6 and TRBJ1-5; a possible D gene is TRBD1 (5 bases). This CDR3 comprises 15 residues. Per the germline V gene, CDR1 is SGHDT and CDR2 is YYEEEE. V gave up 1 base and J gave up 7 bases, with 15 bases separating them. The CDR3 spells CASSLMVTGGQPQHF. The CDR3 DNA follows: TGTGCCAGCAGCTTGATGGTCACAGGAGGGCAGCCCCAGCATTTT.

The chain joins TRBV14 to TRBJ2-3, with TRBD2 matching 8 bases. V shed 4 bases, J shed 2 bases, and the junction held 11 bases outside the gene matches. This CDR3 region has 17 residues. Germline V gene lookup returns CDR1 SGHDN and CDR2 FVKESK. The CDR3 nucleotides read TGTGCCAGCAGCCTCCGGGGGGGGGTTCCAAACACAGATACGCAGTATTTT. Translated, it gives CASSLRGGVPNTDTQYF.

Comments on this clone: An end of the junction differs from the germline gene, which may be a read error. The genes are TRBV2 and TRBJ1-2; no reliable D call. Germline V gives CDR1 SNHLY, CDR2 FYNNEI. The CDR3 totals 10 residues. This CDR3 is CASDDGVALF. CDR3 sequence (DNA): TGTGCCAGCGACGACGGTGTAGCGCTCTTC.

The chain couples TRBV6-1 to TRBJ1-2, with TRBD1 as a possible D gene (5 bases). The germline CDR1 and CDR2 sequences are MNHNS and SASEGT. The CDR3 length is 14 residues. Trimming took off 1 base at V and 7 bases at J, with 13 bases between the two ends. The CDR3 region has the DNA TGTGCCAGCAGTGAAGAAAGGGGAAGACGTGGCTACACCTTC. This gives the protein CASSEERGRRGYTF.

The V call is TRBV6-5, the J call TRBJ1-6; D gene unclear. Trimming removed 7 bases at V and 8 bases at J, with 6 bases between. Germline CDR1 MNHEY, CDR2 SVGAGI. CDR3 length: 11 residues. The DNA of the CDR3 is TGTGCCAGCACCTCGGATTCACCCCTCCACTTT. This gives the protein CASTSDSPLHF.

The chain carries TRBV4-2 and TRBJ2-7; D is perhaps TRBD1 (6 bases). Germline loops: CDR1 LGHNA, CDR2 YNFKEQ. The CDR3 loop spans 13 amino acids. V was trimmed by 1 base and J by 4 bases, leaving 8 bases between them. CDR3 DNA sequence: TGTGCCAGCAGCCAAGGGACAGAGTACGAGCAGTACTTC. This sequence encodes CASSQGTEYEQYF.

In its sample, this clone was seen a few times. In DNA form, the CDR3 reads TGTGCCAGCAGCAAGGCAACACCGGGACAGGGAGAGACCCAGTACTTC. Residues: CASSKATPGQGETQYF. The chain carries TRBV5-8 and TRBJ2-5; 9 bases line up with TRBD1. The CDR3 is 16 residues long. Germline V gene sequence: CDR1 SGHTS, CDR2 YDEGEE. J lost 4 bases, V lost 4 bases, and 11 bases had no gene match.

The table lists this clone with a count of one. The chain links TRBV19 to TRBJ2-2, with D possibly TRBD2 on 5 matching bases. Germline CDR1 LNHDA, CDR2 SQIVND (reference sequence). V was clipped by 6 bases and J by 5 bases, with 10 bases between them. This CDR3 spans 13 amino acids. The CDR3: CASRRTVTGELFF. The DNA for the CDR3 is TGTGCCAGTAGACGGACTGTGACCGGGGAGCTGTTTTTT.

J is TRBJ1-2 and V is TRBV28, with unresolved D. The germline V gene has CDR1 MDHEN and CDR2 SYDVKM. Trimming took 9 bases from V and 6 from J, leaving 17 bases between them. The CDR3 spans 13 residues. The CDR3 spells CASNPGDFHGYTF. The CDR3 DNA follows: TGTGCCAGTAATCCCGGGGATTTCCATGGCTACACCTTC.

The chain uses TRBV19 and TRBJ2-3; TRBD2 is a possible D gene (7 bases). Germline V gene data show CDR1 as LNHDA and CDR2 as SQIVND (reference sequence). The CDR3 is made up of 15 amino acids. Trimming pared 7 bases from V and 2 bases from J, leaving 16 bases between. The CDR3 DNA reads as TGTGCCAGTATGGTTGGTGGGGGGGCCACAGATACGCAGTATTTT. Its protein product is CASMVGGGATDTQYF.

The chain has TRBV19 and TRBJ1-1, with 7 nucleotides matching TRBD1. The ends lost 5 bases at V and 1 base at J; junction bases unmatched: 7. Germline-derived CDR1 and CDR2 are LNHDA and SQIVND (reference sequence). The CDR3 runs 15 residues. CDR3 region: CASSAAGGWNTEAFF. CDR3 DNA sequence: TGTGCCAGTAGTGCGGCAGGGGGGTGGAACACTGAAGCTTTCTTT.

The V gene is TRBV30, the J gene TRBJ2-2, with 8 bases lining up with TRBD1. The CDR3 contains 16 residues. V shed 0 bases and J 0 bases; nucleotides not matched to a gene: 3. Germline V gene data show CDR1 as GTSNPN and CDR2 as SVGIG (reference sequence). CDR3 protein: CAWSVMTGANTGELFF. The CDR3 coding sequence is TGTGCCTGGAGTGTCATGACAGGGGCGAACACCGGGGAGCTGTTTTTT.

V is TRBV7-9 and J is TRBJ1-1; D is ambiguous. This CDR3 has 12 residues. Germline V gene data show CDR1 as SEHNR and CDR2 as FQNEAQ (reference sequence). V dropped 11 bases and J dropped 3 bases, with 13 bases sitting between them. The CDR3 here is CAGGKGDTEAFF. In DNA form, the CDR3 reads TGTGCCGGCGGGAAGGGCGACACTGAAGCTTTCTTT.

The chain uses TRBV6-6 and TRBJ2-7; TRBD2 might be the D (5 bases). This CDR3 region has 12 residues. Germline lookup yields CDR1 MNHNY and CDR2 SVGAGI (reference sequence). Trimming removed 5 bases from V and 3 bases from J, with 8 bases in between. CDR3: CASSEGNYEQYF. The CDR3 DNA is TGTGCCAGCAGTGAGGGAAACTACGAGCAGTACTTC.

This clone was seen only once. The junction differs from germline at one of its ends, possibly a read error. This CDR3 is also generated by other DNA sequences in the sample. V is TRBV27 and J is TRBJ2-6, with D tentatively TRBD2 (6 bases). This CDR3 contains 13 residues. Germline CDR1 MNHEY, CDR2 SMNVEV (reference sequence). CDR3: CASSRGGANGLTF. CDR3 sequence (DNA): TGTGCCAGCAGCCGTGGCGGGGCCAACGGCCTGACTTTC.